What follows are 14 T cell receptor beta chains derived from one specimen sequenced in a study of cytomegalovirus exposure and HLA in healthy donors. Some clones are missing from TCRdb's copy, which holds only in-frame ones; the method was immunoSEQ multiplex PCR. Here the sample spans approximately 300,000 clones, roughly 87% being singletons. The sequencing input was PBMCs. The receptors were sampled from a woman in her twenties or thirties in good health and CMV-seropositive.

The J gene is TRBJ2-3, the V gene TRBV7-3; D is uncertain. V lost 1 base and J 6 bases, leaving 5 bases between the germline ends. The CDR3 length is 12 residues. Per the germline V gene, CDR1 is SGHTA and CDR2 is FQGTGA. The chain's CDR3 is CASSLKGDTQYF. The CDR3 nucleotides are TGTGCCAGCAGCTTAAAAGGGGATACGCAGTATTTT.

For the CDR3, the DNA is TGTGCCTGGAGGGGGACAGGCTTCTACTATGGCTACACCTTC. It specifies CAWRGTGFYYGYTF. The rearrangement uses TRBV30 and TRBJ1-2; 8 bases fit TRBD1. The germline V gene encodes CDR1 GTSNPN and CDR2 SVGIG (reference sequence). V lost 3 bases and J lost 3; bases outside the gene matches: 6. This CDR3 has 14 residues. The full variable domain, with the rest looked up from reference TRBV30 and TRBJ1-2, is SQTIHQWPATLVQPVGSPLSLECTVEGTSNPNLYWYRQAAGRGLQLLFYSVGIGQISSEVPQNLSASRPQDRQFILSSKKLLLSDSGFYLCAWRGTGFYYGYTFGSGTRLTVV.

In its sample, this clone was seen once. The chain is built from TRBV20-1 and TRBJ2-7; TRBD2 aligns across 8 bases. V was clipped by 5 bases and J by 11 bases; unmatched bases: 5. Germline V gene data show CDR1 as DFQATT and CDR2 as SNEGSKA (reference sequence). The CDR3 is 10 amino acids. CDR3 in amino acids: CSAATSGKYF. The CDR3 DNA is TGCAGTGCTGCCACTAGCGGCAAGTACTTC.

The V gene is TRBV27, the J gene TRBJ2-7; D is undetermined. The CDR3 loop spans 13 amino acids. Deletions cut 0 bases from V and 6 bases from J, with 9 bases between. Looked up from germline, CDR1 is MNHEY and CDR2 is SMNVEV (reference sequence). The DNA of the CDR3 is TGTGCCAGCAGTTTATCTGGAGTTATCGAGCAGTACTTC. This sequence encodes CASSLSGVIEQYF.

This clone was detected once. The chain recombines TRBV19 with TRBJ1-2; possibly TRBD1 for D (5 bases). The CDR3 spans 13 residues. V shed 6 bases and J shed 7 bases, with 15 bases lying between them. Germline V gene data show CDR1 as LNHDA and CDR2 as SQIVND (reference sequence). CDR3 residues: CASRPGGSSGYTF. In DNA form, the CDR3 reads TGTGCCAGTAGGCCTGGGGGGAGCAGTGGCTACACCTTC.

This clone was recorded only once. This chain joins TRBV15 and TRBJ2-5; D remains unclear. Germline CDR1 is LNHNV and CDR2 is YYDKDF (reference sequence). CDR3 length equals 15 residues. With 2 bases removed from V and 1 base from J, the gap between germline ends came to 11 bases. CDR3 loop: CATSRQTLIQETQYF. As DNA, the CDR3 is TGTGCCACCAGCAGACAGACCCTCATCCAAGAGACCCAGTACTTC.

CDR3 nucleotide sequence: TGTGCCAGCAGCACCCGGACTCAATGGGCTTCACCCCTCCACTTT. Amino acids: CASSTRTQWASPLHF. This sequence joins TRBV7-7 and TRBJ1-6; no clear D gene. The CDR3 is 15 residues long. Looked up from germline, CDR1 is SSHAT and CDR2 is FNYEAQ (reference sequence). The ends were cut back, 5 bases at V and 9 bases at J, with 17 bases in the middle.

The chain uses TRBV7-9 and TRBJ1-2; no firm D call. In germline, CDR1 is SEHNR, CDR2 FQNEAQ (reference sequence). Trimming pared 0 bases from V and 5 bases from J, leaving 13 bases between. The CDR3 sequence is 15 residues long. The CDR3 region has the DNA TGTGCCAGCAGCTTAGCACCCAATGAAGAGTATGGCTACACCTTC. As protein: CASSLAPNEEYGYTF.

CDR3 sequence (DNA): TGTGCCATCAGGCGGCCAGGGGGCTTACACGAGCAGTACTTC. Amino acid sequence: CAIRRPGGLHEQYF. This chain links TRBV10-3 with TRBJ2-7; TRBD1 matches at 8 bases. The CDR3 runs to 14 residues. Germline V gene data show CDR1 as ENHRY and CDR2 as SYGVKD. The trim removed 6 bases at V and 5 bases at J, leaving 9 bases unmatched.

J is TRBJ1-5 and V is TRBV15, with unresolved D. Deletions cut 0 bases from V and 3 bases from J, with 15 bases between. The CDR3 runs 17 residues. Germline assignment: CDR1 LNHNV and CDR2 YYDKDF (reference sequence). CDR3: CATSRDPPGRVNQPQHF. Here the CDR3 DNA reads TGTGCCACCAGCAGAGATCCCCCCGGACGAGTCAATCAGCCCCAGCATTTT.

The rearrangement joins TRBV5-6 to TRBJ2-7; the match to TRBD1 covers 7 bases. The CDR3 has 14 residues. The V gene's germline CDR1 is SGHDT and CDR2 YYEEEE. V was pared by 0 bases and J by 5 bases, with 5 bases of the junction left unmatched. The CDR3 coding sequence is TGTGCCAGCAGCTTGGGACAGGGTGTCCACGAGCAGTACTTC. It is translated as CASSLGQGVHEQYF.

This chain uses TRBV29-1 with TRBJ2-3, with TRBD2 matching over 16 bases. The V gene end was trimmed by 5 bases and the J gene end by 4 bases; junction bases not matched to a gene: 18. The CDR3 covers 20 residues. Germline CDR1 and CDR2: SQVTM and ANQGSEA. CDR3 region: CSVPLGRVGTSGRGSDTQYF. DNA of the CDR3: TGCAGCGTTCCACTTGGTCGGGTGGGGACTAGCGGGAGGGGATCAGATACGCAGTATTTT.

The chain is built from TRBV2 and TRBJ2-5, with 10 bases matching TRBD2. V was clipped by 5 bases and J by 1 base; unmatched bases: 4. CDR1 and CDR2 (germline): SNHLY, FYNNEI. CDR3 length: 15 amino acids. DNA of the CDR3: TGTGCCAGCAGTAAAACTAGCGGGGCCCAAGAGACCCAGTACTTC. It encodes CASSKTSGAQETQYF.

The genes are TRBV19 and TRBJ2-7; D remains unclear. Germline V gene lookup returns CDR1 LNHDA and CDR2 SQIVND (reference sequence). The CDR3 runs 13 residues. V was cut by 5 bases and J by 0 bases, with 8 bases left in between. CDR3 sequence reads: CASSATYSYEQYF. In DNA, the CDR3 is TGTGCCAGTAGTGCGACATACTCCTACGAGCAGTACTTC.